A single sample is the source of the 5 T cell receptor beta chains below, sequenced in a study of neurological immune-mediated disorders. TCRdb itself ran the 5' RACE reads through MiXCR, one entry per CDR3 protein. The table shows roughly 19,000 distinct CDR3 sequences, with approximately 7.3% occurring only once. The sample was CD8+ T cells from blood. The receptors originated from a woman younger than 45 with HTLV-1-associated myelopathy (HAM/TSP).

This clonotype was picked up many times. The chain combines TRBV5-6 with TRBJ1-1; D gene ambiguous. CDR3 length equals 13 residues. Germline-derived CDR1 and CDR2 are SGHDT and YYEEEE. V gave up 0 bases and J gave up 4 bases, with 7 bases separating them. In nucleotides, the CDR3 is TGTGCCAGCAGCTTGGTGCGCGGCACTGAAGCTTTCTTT. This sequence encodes CASSLVRGTEAFF.

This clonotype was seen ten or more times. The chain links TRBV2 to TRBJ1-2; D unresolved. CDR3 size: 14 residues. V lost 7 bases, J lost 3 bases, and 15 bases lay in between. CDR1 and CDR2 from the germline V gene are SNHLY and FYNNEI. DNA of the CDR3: TGTGCCAGCACCCGGGCCACGGGGTACTATGGCTACACCTTC. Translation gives CASTRATGYYGYTF.

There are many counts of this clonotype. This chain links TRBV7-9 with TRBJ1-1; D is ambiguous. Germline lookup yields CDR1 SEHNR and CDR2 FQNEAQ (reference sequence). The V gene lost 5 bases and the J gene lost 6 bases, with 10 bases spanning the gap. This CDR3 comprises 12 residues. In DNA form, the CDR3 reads TGTGCCAGCAGCGCAAGGGCCCCTGAAGCTTTCTTT. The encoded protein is CASSARAPEAFF.

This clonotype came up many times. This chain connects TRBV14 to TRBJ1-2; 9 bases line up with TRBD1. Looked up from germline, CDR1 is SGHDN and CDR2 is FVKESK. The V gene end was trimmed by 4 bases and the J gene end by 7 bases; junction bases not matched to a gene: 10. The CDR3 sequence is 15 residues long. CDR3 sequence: CASSPAGQGYSGYTF. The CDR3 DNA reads TGTGCCAGCAGCCCTGCTGGACAGGGGTATTCTGGCTACACCTTC.

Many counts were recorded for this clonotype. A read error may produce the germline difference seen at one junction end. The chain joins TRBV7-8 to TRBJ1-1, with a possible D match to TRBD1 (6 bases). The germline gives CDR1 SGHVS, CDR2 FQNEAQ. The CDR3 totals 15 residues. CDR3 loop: CASSSFGGANPEAFF. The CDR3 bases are TGTGCCAGCAGCTCCTTTGGGGGGGCGAACCCTGAAGCTTTCTTT.